A single sample is the source of the 29 T cell receptor beta chains below, sequenced in a study of cytomegalovirus exposure and HLA in healthy donors. PCR involved 60 Vbeta and 13 Jbeta primers. The protocol was immunoSEQ multiplex PCR, while the TCRdb copy is restricted to in-frame clones and leaves out a portion. The sample gives approximately 170,000 clones, approximately 84% of which show up once; approximately 7% is in the top ten. Sequenced sample: PBMCs. The receptor set was obtained from a woman in her thirties or forties in good health and CMV-seropositive.

The V call is TRBV6-1, the J call TRBJ2-6, with D possibly TRBD1 on 5 matching bases. Per germline, CDR1 MNHNS and CDR2 SASEGT. Trimming removed 0 bases at V and 0 bases at J, with 15 bases between. This CDR3 has 19 amino acids. Written as DNA, the CDR3 is TGTGCCAGCAGTGAAGCGGTAATAGGGGCCCTCTCTGGGGCCAACGTCCTGACTTTC. Its translation is CASSEAVIGALSGANVLTF.

CDR3 coding DNA: TGTGCCAGCAGCTTGGTCTCCAATGAGCAGTTCTTC. Translated, it gives CASSLVSNEQFF. The genes are TRBV5-4 and TRBJ2-1, with unresolved D. Trimming removed 0 bases from V and 6 bases from J, with 4 bases in between. From germline, CDR1 is SGHNT and CDR2 YYREEE (reference sequence). The CDR3 runs 12 residues.

This chain connects TRBV2 to TRBJ1-5, with a possible D match to TRBD1 (5 bases). CDR3 length equals 14 residues. Germline CDR1 SNHLY, CDR2 FYNNEI. Trimming cost V 6 bases and J 4 bases, with 13 bases left between them. The CDR3 reads CASSSGRLNQPQHF. The CDR3 DNA is TGTGCCAGCAGCTCAGGGAGGCTGAATCAGCCCCAGCATTTT.

The chain carries TRBV7-9 and TRBJ2-3; 9 bases line up with TRBD2. The germline gives CDR1 SEHNR, CDR2 FQNEAQ (reference sequence). V trimming: 0 bases; J trimming: 4 bases; junction bases outside the gene matches: 8. This CDR3 is built from 17 residues. CDR3 sequence: CASSLAQAGGGSDTQYF. In DNA, the CDR3 is TGTGCCAGCAGCTTAGCGCAGGCGGGAGGGGGCTCAGATACGCAGTATTTT.

This clone was seen a handful of times. This rearrangement joins TRBV7-2 to TRBJ1-3, with D perhaps TRBD1 (6 bases). The CDR3 extends over 15 amino acids. CDR1 is SGHTA, CDR2 FQGNSA, per germline. V shed 6 bases and J shed 0 bases, with 12 bases lying between them. The CDR3 reads CASRTGPSSGNTIYF. The CDR3 bases are TGTGCCAGCAGAACAGGGCCCTCCTCTGGAAACACCATATATTTT.

The gene calls are TRBV30 and TRBJ1-2; perhaps TRBD1 as D (6 bases). V lost 6 bases to trimming and J lost 3 bases, with 11 bases between them. From germline, CDR1 is GTSNPN and CDR2 SVGIG (reference sequence). This CDR3 is built from 12 residues. CDR3 sequence: CACKDSYYGYTF. CDR3 coding DNA: TGTGCCTGCAAGGACAGCTACTATGGCTACACCTTC.

This sequence joins TRBV5-1 and TRBJ2-2, with a weak D call TRBD1 (6 bases). Germline CDR1 reads SGHRS; CDR2 reads YFSETQ. This CDR3 has 15 residues. Trimming left V 7 bases short and J 2 bases short, with 15 bases between. The CDR3 bases are TGCGCCAGCTCCCCGAGACAGGACAACACCGGGGAGCTGTTTTTT. It translates to CASSPRQDNTGELFF.

Turning to this clone: The same CDR3 also results from other DNA sequences found in this sample. The chain recombines TRBV28 with TRBJ1-1; no clear D. V lost 7 bases to trimming and J lost 0 bases, with 6 bases between them. This CDR3 comprises 12 residues. Per the germline V gene, CDR1 is MDHEN and CDR2 is SYDVKM. The CDR3, as DNA: TGTGCCAGCAAAACGGTGAACACTGAAGCTTTCTTT. Its protein product is CASKTVNTEAFF.

The chain links TRBV25-1 to TRBJ2-7; 8 bases map to TRBD1. Unmatched junction bases numbered 6, after V lost 3 bases and J lost 5 bases. This CDR3 spans 14 amino acids. The germline CDR1 and CDR2 sequences are MGHDK and SYGVNS. DNA of the CDR3: TGTGCCAGCAGTGATGGACAGGGACCCCACGAGCAGTACTTC. Residues: CASSDGQGPHEQYF.

V is TRBV30 and J is TRBJ1-2, with D tentatively TRBD1 (5 bases). Trimming pared 0 bases from V and 6 bases from J, leaving 17 bases between. The germline V gene encodes CDR1 GTSNPN and CDR2 SVGIG (reference sequence). The CDR3 length is 15 residues. CDR3 nucleotide sequence: TGTGCCTGGAGTGTACTGTTTAGGGGTAGGAATGGCTACACCTTC. As protein: CAWSVLFRGRNGYTF.

The rearrangement joins TRBV27 to TRBJ2-7, with 7 bases fitting TRBD1. Germline-derived CDR1 and CDR2 are MNHEY and SMNVEV (reference sequence). V lost 0 bases to trimming and J lost 5 bases; unmatched junction nucleotides: 10. CDR3 length equals 16 residues. The DNA of the CDR3 is TGTGCCAGCAGTTTATCCCGCAGGGGGTTCAACCACGAGCAGTACTTC. Protein: CASSLSRRGFNHEQYF.

The V and J genes are TRBV9 and TRBJ2-1, with a tentative D call TRBD2 (6 bases). Germline assignment: CDR1 SGDLS and CDR2 YYNGEE. V was shortened by 4 bases and J by 8 bases, with 13 bases between the two germline ends. CDR3 length: 13 residues. CDR3 loop: CASSPIGGYEQFF. In nucleotides, the CDR3 is TGTGCCAGCAGCCCGATCGGGGGTTATGAGCAGTTCTTC.

The chain combines TRBV5-6 with TRBJ1-3; possibly TRBD1 for D (5 bases). Trimming left V 1 base short and J 8 bases short, with 19 bases between. The germline gives CDR1 SGHDT, CDR2 YYEEEE. This CDR3 is 16 amino acids long. This CDR3 reads CASSLLRGGVPHTIYF. In DNA, the CDR3 is TGTGCCAGCAGCTTGTTAAGGGGAGGGGTTCCGCACACCATATATTTT. Combining the CDR3 with reference TRBV5-6 and TRBJ1-3 gives the whole variable domain DAGVTQSPTHLIKTRGQQVTLRCSPKSGHDTVSWYQQALGQGPQFIFQYYEEEERQRGNFPDRFSGHQFPNYSSELNVNALLLGDSALYLCASSLLRGGVPHTIYFGEGSWLTVV.

V and J are TRBV5-1 and TRBJ2-1; a weak D match, TRBD2 (6 bases). This CDR3 spans 15 amino acids. V was trimmed by 4 bases and J by 3 bases, leaving 14 bases between them. From germline, CDR1 is SGHRS and CDR2 YFSETQ. DNA of the CDR3: TGCGCCAGCAGCCGTATCACGCGGGGCTACAATGAGCAGTTCTTC. Translation: CASSRITRGYNEQFF.

The V call is TRBV6-6, the J call TRBJ1-4; no firm D call. Trimming removed 10 bases from V and 0 bases from J, with 15 bases in between. The CDR3 consists of 15 residues. The germline V gene has CDR1 MNHNY and CDR2 SVGAGI (reference sequence). CDR3 DNA sequence: TGTGCCACTCGGTGGTTGGTTGCAACTAATGAAAAACTGTTTTTT. Its translation is CATRWLVATNEKLFF.

The chain couples TRBV7-3 to TRBJ2-1; D is possibly TRBD2 (5 bases). Between the trimmed V and J ends, which lost 5 bases and 2 bases, there was a span of 13 bases. The CDR3 covers 15 residues. Germline V CDR1 and CDR2: SGHTA, FQGTGA. CDR3 nucleotides: TGTGCCAGCAGCCGACTGGAGGTCCCCTACAATGAGCAGTTCTTC. It specifies CASSRLEVPYNEQFF.

The chain joins TRBV9 to TRBJ1-1; TRBD1 might be the D (5 bases). Germline V gene lookup returns CDR1 SGDLS and CDR2 YYNGEE. With 4 bases removed from V and 0 bases from J, the gap between germline ends came to 13 bases. The CDR3 runs 15 residues. The CDR3 DNA follows: TGTGCCAGCAGCCCCAGCGGGGGTTTGAACACTGAAGCTTTCTTT. Its translation: CASSPSGGLNTEAFF.

The V and J genes are TRBV19 and TRBJ2-5; D remains ambiguous. The CDR3 has 14 residues. Germline V gene sequence: CDR1 LNHDA, CDR2 SQIVND (reference sequence). V was shortened by 3 bases and J by 5 bases, with 13 bases between the two germline ends. CDR3 region: CASSILGSTETQYF. In DNA form, the CDR3 reads TGTGCCAGTAGTATTTTGGGTAGCACGGAGACCCAGTACTTC.

This chain joins TRBV10-3 and TRBJ1-2; 7 bases are shared with TRBD1. Trimming took 3 bases from V and 7 from J; bases not matched to a gene: 11. Germline lookup yields CDR1 ENHRY and CDR2 SYGVKD. CDR3 size: 15 residues. The CDR3 loop reads CAISDTDREGAGYTF. CDR3 bases: TGTGCCATCAGTGATACCGACAGGGAAGGCGCTGGCTACACCTTC.

Concerning this clone itself: One junction end does not reproduce the germline sequence, and a read error may be involved. V gene TRBV7-9 combines with J gene TRBJ2-7, with 12 bases identical to TRBD1. CDR3 size: 14 residues. CDR1 and CDR2 from the germline V gene are SEHNR and FQNEAQ (reference sequence). The chain's CDR3 is CSSSLGTGGLQQYF. DNA for the CDR3: TGTTCCAGCAGCTTAGGGACAGGGGGCTTACAGCAGTACTTC.

This clone showed up just a few times. V and J are TRBV11-2 and TRBJ2-5; tentative D call: TRBD2 (5 bases). Germline CDR1 SGHAT, CDR2 FQNNGV. This CDR3 is built from 15 residues. Trimming pared 1 base from V and 2 bases from J, leaving 11 bases between. The CDR3 protein is CASSLVRGTQETQYF. DNA of the CDR3: TGTGCCAGCAGCTTAGTACGGGGTACTCAAGAGACCCAGTACTTC.

V and J are TRBV6-6 and TRBJ1-2; D uncertain. The CDR3 has 13 amino acids. Germline assignment: CDR1 MNHNY and CDR2 SVGAGI (reference sequence). V gave up 0 bases and J gave up 7 bases, with 9 bases separating them. In DNA, the CDR3 is TGTGCCAGCAGTTACTCGACGGCAGGTGGCTACACCTTC. Amino acid sequence: CASSYSTAGGYTF.

The chain joins TRBV11-2 to TRBJ2-1; TRBD2 agrees at 7 bases. The CDR3 is made up of 17 amino acids. V was clipped by 5 bases and J by 5 bases; unmatched bases: 15. Germline CDR1 and CDR2: SGHAT and FQNNGV. CDR3 loop: CASSVAPLGGGHNEQFF. CDR3 in DNA: TGTGCCAGCAGCGTAGCTCCACTGGGCGGGGGTCACAATGAGCAGTTCTTC.

The chain joins TRBV5-1 to TRBJ1-1, with TRBD1 matching 8 bases. Germline lookup yields CDR1 SGHRS and CDR2 YFSETQ. V trimming: 3 bases; J trimming: 6 bases; junction bases outside the gene matches: 10. This CDR3 is built from 15 residues. The CDR3 DNA sequence: TGCGCCAGCAGCTCCGCAGGGGGCGAAGGCGCTGAAGCTTTCTTT. Its protein is CASSSAGGEGAEAFF.

The gene calls are TRBV10-3 and TRBJ2-7; 7 nucleotides agree with TRBD1. This CDR3 has 12 residues. V was pared by 11 bases and J by 4 bases, with 8 bases of the junction left unmatched. The germline V gene has CDR1 ENHRY and CDR2 SYGVKD. CDR3: CAAGQETYEQYF. CDR3 DNA sequence: TGTGCCGCCGGACAGGAAACTTACGAGCAGTACTTC.

This sequence joins TRBV5-1 and TRBJ2-1; TRBD2 matches 15 bases. CDR3 length: 14 residues. Per germline, CDR1 SGHRS and CDR2 YFSETQ. V was pared by 7 bases and J by 9 bases, with 5 bases of the junction left unmatched. CDR3 region: CASSPGLAGGEQFF. Written as DNA, the CDR3 is TGCGCCAGCTCTCCGGGACTAGCGGGGGGTGAGCAGTTCTTC.

The chain links TRBV7-2 to TRBJ1-1; 8 bases fit TRBD1. The ends lost 3 bases at V and 7 bases at J; junction bases unmatched: 7. The germline gives CDR1 SGHTA, CDR2 FQGNSA. The CDR3 covers 14 residues. CDR3 residues: CASSLQGAADEAFF. In nucleotides, the CDR3 is TGTGCCAGCAGCTTGCAGGGGGCAGCCGATGAAGCTTTCTTT. The whole variable domain, remainder taken from reference TRBV7-2 and TRBJ1-1, is GAGVSQSPSNKVTEKGKDVELRCDPISGHTALYWYRQSLGQGLEFLIYFQGNSAPDKSGLPSDRFSAERTGGSVSTLTIQRTQQEDSAVYLCASSLQGAADEAFFGQGTRLTVV.

This chain links TRBV19 with TRBJ2-1; 8 nucleotides agree with TRBD2. Germline-derived CDR1 and CDR2 are LNHDA and SQIVND (reference sequence). The CDR3 runs to 13 residues. Trimming removed 10 bases from V and 5 bases from J; junction bases left unmatched: 7. CDR3 DNA sequence: TGTGCCACCGGGACTAGAACCAACAATGAGCAGTTCTTC. This sequence encodes CATGTRTNNEQFF.

This chain's CDR3 is CAISASEQSPYEQYF. As DNA, the CDR3 is TGTGCCATCAGTGCATCGGAACAGTCACCCTACGAGCAGTACTTC. The gene calls are TRBV10-3 and TRBJ2-7; D is undetermined. This CDR3 comprises 15 residues. Germline V CDR1 and CDR2: ENHRY, SYGVKD. V was cut by 4 bases and J by 2 bases, with 15 bases left in between.